The T cell receptor (beta chain) described here comes from a study of blood T cell repertoires in COVID-19. Study overall: T cells, B-cell-depleted T cells, or PBMCs provided the cDNA or gDNA that served as material.

The CDR3 totals 16 residues. V dropped 3 bases and J dropped 5; count of bases not matched to a gene: 9. Germline V gene lookup returns CDR1 WSHSY and CDR2 SAAADI. Participants reported their clinical history, and cohort assignment relied on those reports. In the authors' workflow: Reference gene primers were amplified, and this amplification served to estimate nucleated cell counts. The table came from immunoSEQ multiplex PCR; TCRdb's copy has only in-frame clones and leaves some out. D and trimming come from the DNA, and the V and J calls and clone size come from that table. The table lists approximately 150,000 clones, less than 90% of them singletons.

V usage is TRBV10-2 and J usage is TRBJ2-2, with 7 nucleotides matching TRBD1. The source of this sequence is a woman aged 50 to 65 who had recovered from COVID-19. Source material: PBMCs or T cells enriched from blood (not recorded which). This CDR3 is CASSEQGQGRTGELFF. CDR3 DNA: TGCGCCAGCAGTGAACAGGGGCAGGGTAGGACCGGGGAGCTGTTTTTT.